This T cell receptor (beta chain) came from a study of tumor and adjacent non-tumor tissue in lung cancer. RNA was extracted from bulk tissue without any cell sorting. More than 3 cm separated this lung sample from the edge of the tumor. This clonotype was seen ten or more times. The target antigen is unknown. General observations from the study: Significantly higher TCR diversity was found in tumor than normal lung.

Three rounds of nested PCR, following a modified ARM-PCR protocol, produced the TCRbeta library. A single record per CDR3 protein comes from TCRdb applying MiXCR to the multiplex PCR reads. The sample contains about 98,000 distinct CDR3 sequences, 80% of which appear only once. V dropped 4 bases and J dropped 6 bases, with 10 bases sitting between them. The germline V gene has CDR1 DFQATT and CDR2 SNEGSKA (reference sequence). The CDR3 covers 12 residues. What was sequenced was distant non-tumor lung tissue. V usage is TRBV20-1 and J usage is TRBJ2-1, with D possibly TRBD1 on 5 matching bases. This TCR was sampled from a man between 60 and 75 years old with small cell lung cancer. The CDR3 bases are TGCAGTGCTACCGAAAGGGGCAATGAGCAGTTCTTC. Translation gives CSATERGNEQFF.